This T cell receptor beta chain emerged from a study of cytomegalovirus exposure and HLA in healthy donors. It was with 60 Vbeta and 13 Jbeta primers that the PCR ran. Only in-frame clones appear in the TCRdb table, and some are missing; sequencing was by immunoSEQ multiplex PCR. The table records roughly 140,000 clones, roughly 79% of them present only once. Trimming removed 5 bases from V and 0 bases from J, with 17 bases in between. Germline V CDR1 and CDR2: KGHSH, LQKENI. The CDR3 runs 16 residues. Study observations and caveats: For most TCR sequences rarity was the rule, although some public TCRs occurred in many donors.

This clone was found once. Antigen: not known. The sequenced material came from PBMCs. This TCR was recovered from a male donor in good health and CMV-seronegative. The chain links TRBV18 to TRBJ2-7; D perhaps matches TRBD1 (6 bases). The CDR3 nucleotides are TGTGCCAGCTCAGGGAAAGCACAGGGTTTCTCCTACGAGCAGTACTTC. Translating gives CASSGKAQGFSYEQYF.